These 5 T cell receptor beta chains came from one sample sequenced in a study of T cells in Graves' hyperthyroidism and ophthalmopathy. Template material for amplifying TCR beta CDR3 regions consisted of RNA transcripts. Primed by the HTBI set, a first-round RT-PCR was run on the TCR CDR3. Using its own MiXCR run on the multiplex PCR reads, TCRdb lists one record per CDR3 protein. The sample holds about 300,000 distinct CDR3 sequences, 20% to 25% seen once. Sequenced sample: blood. The origin of the receptors is a man aged 40-49 years with Graves' hyperthyroidism that later progressed to Graves' ophthalmopathy.

The count of this clonotype is one. This chain links TRBV19 with TRBJ2-5; 9 bases are a match to TRBD1. With 9 bases clipped from V and 1 base from J, the junction kept 3 bases outside the gene matches. Germline V gives CDR1 LNHDA, CDR2 SQIVND (reference sequence). The CDR3 has 13 amino acids. The CDR3 DNA follows: TGTGCCAGCGGGACAGGGTTCCAAGAGACCCAGTACTTC. Its translation is CASGTGFQETQYF.

At least ten counts were recorded for this clonotype. The chain couples TRBV24-1 to TRBJ2-4, with a tentative D call TRBD1 (6 bases). V dropped 2 bases and J dropped 1 base, with 14 bases sitting between them. The CDR3 extends over 17 amino acids. The germline CDR1 and CDR2 sequences are KGHDR and SFDVKD. The CDR3 protein is CATSDSTTGFAKNIQYF. The CDR3, as DNA: TGTGCCACCAGTGATTCGACAACAGGGTTCGCCAAAAACATTCAGTACTTC.

This clonotype has more than one count but fewer than ten. The chain has TRBV12-3 or TRBV12-4 and TRBJ2-5, with D perhaps matching TRBD1 (6 bases). The CDR3 sequence is 14 residues long. Trimming cost V 5 bases and J 1 base, with 11 bases left between them. This chain's CDR3 is CASSQTGSQETQYF. The CDR3 DNA is TGTGCCAGCAGTCAAACAGGGTCCCAAGAGACCCAGTACTTC.

This chain links TRBV28 with TRBJ2-7; TRBD1 matches 11 bases. This CDR3 comprises 14 residues. Per the germline V gene, CDR1 is MDHEN and CDR2 is SYDVKM. After removal of 4 bases from V and 6 bases from J, the junction contained 5 bases not matched to a gene. The CDR3 loop is CASSSTDRGREQYF. CDR3 in DNA: TGTGCCAGCAGTTCGACGGACAGGGGGCGCGAGCAGTACTTC.

The chain joins TRBV5-1 to TRBJ1-1, with 7 bases identical to TRBD1. This CDR3 comprises 13 residues. Losses at the gene ends were 0 bases for V and 7 bases for J; bases not matched to a gene: 3. The germline CDR1 and CDR2 sequences are SGHRS and YFSETQ. The DNA for the CDR3 is TGCGCCAGCAGCTTGGGGGCAGGGGGTGAAGCTTTCTTT. Its protein is CASSLGAGGEAFF.